Following are 7 T cell receptor beta chains from one sample sequenced in a study of T cell clonality in common variable immunodeficiency. Study-level findings and limits: Common variable immunodeficiency TCR beta sequences reportedly had fewer deletions and N-nucleotide insertions.

Clones were read by immunoSEQ multiplex PCR, and TCRdb kept only the in-frame ones, dropping some. The sample is made up of 15,000 to 20,000 clones, none counted only once. The antigens these receptors bind are not known. The sequenced sample consisted of peripheral blood mononuclear cells. Receptor source: a human donor with common variable immunodeficiency.

Turning to this clone: Read data end 3 residues before the CDR3 end; the end is taken from the germline J gene. This chain connects TRBV7-8 to TRBJ1-6; no clear D gene. V was shortened by 2 bases and J by 5 bases, with 10 bases between the two germline ends. This CDR3 spans 15 amino acids. Germline assignment: CDR1 SGHVS and CDR2 FQNEAQ. The DNA read from the CDR3 is TGTGCCAGCAGCTTAATCAAGCCTGATAATTCACCC. Translating it yields CASSLIKPDNSP. The entire CDR3 is CASSLIKPDNSPLHF. The variable domain in full, completed from reference TRBV7-8 and TRBJ1-6, reads GAGVSQSPRYKVAKRGQDVALRCDPISGHVSLFWYQQALGQGPEFLTYFQNEAQLDKSGLPSDRFFAERPEGSVSTLKIQRTQQEDSAVYLCASSLIKPDNSPLHFGNGTRLTVT.

Only a few counts were recorded for this clone. The read terminates 3 residues before the CDR3 end, so the remaining end is supplied by the germline J gene. The chain uses TRBV7-2 and TRBJ2-7; maybe TRBD1 (6 bases). Germline CDR1 is SGHTA and CDR2 is FQGNSA. V lost 1 base and J 0 bases, leaving 10 bases between the germline ends. The CDR3 loop spans 15 amino acids. This CDR3 reads CASSLVWDTSYEQYF. The part of the CDR3 DNA that was read is TGTGCCAGCAGCTTAGTCTGGGACACCTCCTACGAG.

This clone was counted a few times. The junction departs from germline at one end; a sequencing error may be responsible. The read falls 3 residues short of the CDR3 end, and the missing part is taken from the germline J gene. J is TRBJ2-5 and V is TRBV7-7; 8 bases agree with TRBD2. Germline V gene data show CDR1 as SSHAT and CDR2 as FNYEAQ (reference sequence). The CDR3 sequence is 14 residues long. The CDR3 sequence: CASSLSGSQETQYF. The sequenced CDR3 bases are TGTGCTAGCAGCTTAAGCGGGAGTCAAGAGACC.

This clone came up many times. The missing CDR3 end, 3 residues past where the read stops, is filled in from the germline J gene. The rearrangement uses TRBV15 and TRBJ2-2; maybe TRBD1 (5 bases). The CDR3 spans 16 residues. Trimming cost V 0 bases and J 4 bases, with 12 bases left between them. CDR1 and CDR2 from the germline V gene are LNHNV and YYDKDF (reference sequence). CDR3 DNA (partial): TGTGCCACCAGCAGAGATTTGGCTAGGGGCACCGGGGAG. Residues: CATSRDLARGTGE. The whole CDR3 sequence is CATSRDLARGTGELFF.

This clone was observed many times. The observed sequence ends 3 residues before the CDR3 terminus, with the missing tail filled in from the germline J gene. J is TRBJ2-1 and V is TRBV18; D not resolved. The germline gives CDR1 KGHSH, CDR2 LQKENI. The CDR3 runs 15 residues. Trimming removed 3 bases from V and 4 bases from J, with 13 bases in between. This CDR3 reads CASSPDLSLYNEQFF. The sequenced CDR3 bases are TGTGCCAGCTCACCCGACTTGTCACTTTACAATGAG.

Many counts were recorded for this clone. Sequencing ends 3 residues short of the CDR3 end; the germline J gene provides the rest. The chain links TRBV19 to TRBJ1-1; 9 bases line up with TRBD1. This CDR3 is 14 amino acids long. Trimming took 6 bases from V and 5 from J; bases not matched to a gene: 7. From germline, CDR1 is LNHDA and CDR2 SQIVND (reference sequence). CDR3 DNA (partial): TGTGCCAGTAGGGGACAGGGCCCGGGGACTGAA. It is translated as CASRGQGPGTE. The whole CDR3 reads CASRGQGPGTEAFF.

This clone was seen a few times. The read terminates 3 residues ahead of where the CDR3 ends, so the germline J gene completes it. V usage is TRBV5-1 and J usage is TRBJ1-4, with 7 nucleotides matching TRBD1. CDR1 is SGHRS and CDR2 is YFSETQ in the germline V gene. Losses at the gene ends were 1 base for V and 6 bases for J; bases not matched to a gene: 6. The CDR3 runs to 15 residues. CDR3 region: CASSLTGVGDEKLFF. CDR3 DNA (partial): TGCGCCAGCAGCTTGACAGGGGTTGGTGATGAAAAA.